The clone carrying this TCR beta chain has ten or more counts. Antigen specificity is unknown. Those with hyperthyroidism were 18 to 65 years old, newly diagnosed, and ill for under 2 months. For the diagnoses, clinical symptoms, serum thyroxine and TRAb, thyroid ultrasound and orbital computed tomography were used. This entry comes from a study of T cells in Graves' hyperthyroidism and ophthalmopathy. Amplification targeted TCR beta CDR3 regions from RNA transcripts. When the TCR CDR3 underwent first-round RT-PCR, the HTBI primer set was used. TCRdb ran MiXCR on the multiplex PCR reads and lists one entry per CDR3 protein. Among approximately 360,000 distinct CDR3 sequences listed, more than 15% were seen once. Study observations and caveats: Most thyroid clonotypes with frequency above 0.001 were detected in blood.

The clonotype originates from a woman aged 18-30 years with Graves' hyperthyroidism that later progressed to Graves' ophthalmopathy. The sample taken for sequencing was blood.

The CDR3 loop reads CASSLSGNEKLFF. The CDR3 DNA reads as TGTGCCAGCAGTTTATCGGGAAATGAAAAACTGTTTTTT. This chain joins TRBV28 and TRBJ1-4; D uncertain. This CDR3 contains 13 residues. V lost 1 base and J 5 bases, leaving 5 bases between the germline ends. CDR1 is MDHEN and CDR2 is SYDVKM in the germline V gene.